Below are 26 T cell receptor beta chains sequenced from a single sample in a study of T cells after yellow fever vaccination. TCRdb re-called the 5' RACE reads through MiXCR, storing one row per CDR3 protein. The table has about 330,000 distinct CDR3 sequences, around 7% seen once. The specimen was PBMCs, collected around 45 days after the first yellow fever vaccination. All receptors come from a man aged 18 to 30 who received the YFV17D yellow fever vaccine.

The CDR3 DNA is TGTGCCAGCAGCTCGGGGTCCTTCGTAAATGAGCAGTTCTTC. Amino acid sequence: CASSSGSFVNEQFF. The chain employs TRBV6-1 and TRBJ2-1, with D maybe TRBD2 (5 bases). Germline CDR1 and CDR2: MNHNS and SASEGT. V was cut by 6 bases and J by 7 bases, with 16 bases left in between. The CDR3 is 14 residues long.

The chain carries TRBV12-3 or TRBV12-4 and TRBJ1-6, with D hard to call. This CDR3 spans 16 amino acids. Deletions cut 3 bases from V and 7 bases from J, with 16 bases between. The CDR3 DNA reads as TGTGCCAGCAGTTTCCGACCGACAACCGCAAATTCACCCCTCCACTTT. This gives the protein CASSFRPTTANSPLHF.

V is TRBV24-1 and J is TRBJ2-5, with D unclear. Germline V gene sequence: CDR1 KGHDR, CDR2 SFDVKD. V lost 4 bases to trimming and J lost 0 bases, with 5 bases between them. This CDR3 is 13 amino acids long. CDR3: CATSDSYQETQYF. The CDR3 DNA follows: TGTGCCACCAGTGACTCGTACCAAGAGACCCAGTACTTC.

The sample holds many counts of this clonotype. This chain joins TRBV20-1 and TRBJ2-7, with D possibly being TRBD1 (6 bases). The V and J ends lost 5 bases and 5 bases respectively, with 10 bases between them. The germline V gene encodes CDR1 DFQATT and CDR2 SNEGSKA (reference sequence). There are 11 residues in the CDR3. The DNA for the CDR3 is TGCAGTGCTTACAGGGTCAACGAGCAGTACTTC. Translating it yields CSAYRVNEQYF.

The chain employs TRBV5-1 and TRBJ1-1; possible D gene TRBD1, 5 bases. CDR3 size: 15 residues. The V and J ends lost 0 bases and 1 base respectively, with 10 bases between them. The germline CDR1 and CDR2 sequences are SGHRS and YFSETQ. CDR3: CASSLVPGGNTEAFF. CDR3 DNA sequence: TGCGCCAGCAGCTTGGTTCCGGGGGGGAACACTGAAGCTTTCTTT.

The chain carries TRBV20-1 and TRBJ1-6, with D unclear. CDR3 length: 14 amino acids. V lost 6 bases and J 6 bases, leaving 15 bases between the germline ends. CDR1 and CDR2 from the germline V gene are DFQATT and SNEGSKA (reference sequence). CDR3 DNA sequence: TGCAGTGCCTACCGTCGAGGAGGTAATTCACCCCTCCACTTT. Translated: CSAYRRGGNSPLHF.

J is TRBJ2-7 and V is TRBV14; D is uncertain. Trimming left V 3 bases short and J 2 bases short, with 14 bases between. The CDR3 totals 15 residues. Germline-derived CDR1 and CDR2 are SGHDN and FVKESK. Written as DNA, the CDR3 is TGTGCCAGCAGCCAGCTGGGGTCCCCAACCTACGAGCAGTACTTC. Protein sequence: CASSQLGSPTYEQYF.

Remarks on this clonotype: A read error may account for a junction end that differs from germline. The chain carries TRBV15 and TRBJ2-5; D remains ambiguous. The germline V gene has CDR1 LNHNV and CDR2 YYDKDF (reference sequence). This CDR3 region has 12 residues. This CDR3 reads CATSKAQENQYF. Here the CDR3 DNA reads TGTGCCACCTCTAAAGCCCAAGAGAACCAGTACTTC.

Comment on this clonotype: The junction differs from germline at one of its ends, possibly a read error. J is TRBJ1-3 and V is TRBV5-1; weak D call: TRBD1 (5 bases). The CDR3 extends over 13 amino acids. CDR1 SGHRS and CDR2 YFSETQ come from the germline V gene. The CDR3 reads CASKQDSGNTVYF. In DNA form, the CDR3 reads TGCGCCAGCAAACAGGACTCTGGAAACACCGTATATTTT.

The rearrangement links TRBV10-3 to TRBJ1-6, with a possible D match to TRBD1 (6 bases). Germline loops: CDR1 ENHRY, CDR2 SYGVKD. This CDR3 is built from 13 residues. Trimming cost V 10 bases and J 7 bases, with 14 bases left between them. The CDR3 coding sequence is TGTGCCACCCGAGGGGGGGGGAATTCACCCCTCCACTTT. Its protein is CATRGGGNSPLHF.

This chain links TRBV4-2 with TRBJ2-2, with D maybe TRBD2 (6 bases). CDR1 and CDR2 (germline): LGHNA, YNFKEQ. CDR3 length: 17 residues. With 4 bases removed from V and 5 bases from J, the gap between germline ends came to 20 bases. CDR3 in DNA: TGTGCCAGCAGCCTGAATAGCGGTCACCTACGGACCGGGGAGCTGTTTTTT. This translates into CASSLNSGHLRTGELFF.

The chain is built from TRBV6-2 or TRBV6-3 and TRBJ1-1, with D unresolved. Trimming took 2 bases from V and 4 from J, leaving 11 bases between them. Germline V lookup: CDR1 MNHEY, CDR2 SVGEGT. The CDR3 runs 14 residues. DNA for the CDR3: TGTGCCAGCAGTTACCTTCTAGGACGCACTGAAGCTTTCTTT. Encoded protein: CASSYLLGRTEAFF.

This sequence joins TRBV3-1 and TRBJ2-7; 8 bases are a match to TRBD1. V was clipped by 3 bases and J by 7 bases; unmatched bases: 8. Germline values: CDR1 LGHDT, CDR2 YNNKEL (reference sequence). CDR3 length: 14 residues. CDR3 in DNA: TGTGCCAGCAGCCAGCCGGGACAGGTGGATGAGCAGTACTTC. It is translated as CASSQPGQVDEQYF.

The V gene is TRBV20-1, the J gene TRBJ1-4; no firm D call. CDR1 and CDR2 (germline): DFQATT, SNEGSKA (reference sequence). The CDR3 is 15 residues long. Trimming stripped 0 bases from V and 0 bases from J, with 8 bases between. In nucleotides, the CDR3 is TGCAGTGCTAGAGATCCTCGAGCAACTAATGAAAAACTGTTTTTT. Protein product: CSARDPRATNEKLFF.

A few counts support this clonotype. The chain employs TRBV4-2 and TRBJ1-5; D unclear. The germline V gene has CDR1 LGHNA and CDR2 YNFKEQ. This CDR3 is 15 amino acids long. The germline V and J ends were trimmed by 3 bases and 0 bases, with 9 bases remaining between them. The CDR3 here is CASSQIHLSNQPQHF. The CDR3 DNA sequence: TGTGCCAGCAGCCAGATACACCTTAGCAATCAGCCCCAGCATTTT.

This chain uses TRBV21-1 with TRBJ2-3. TRBV21-1 is a known pseudogene. The length of the CDR3 is 13 residues. The CDR3 region is CASSSRRADTQYF. The CDR3 coding sequence is TGTGCCAGCAGCAGCCGACGGGCAGATACGCAGTATTTT.

The V call is TRBV30, the J call TRBJ1-5, with D unclear. The CDR3 spans 14 residues. Trimming cost V 4 bases and J 2 bases, with 12 bases left between them. Germline CDR1 reads GTSNPN; CDR2 reads SVGIG (reference sequence). The DNA for the CDR3 is TGTGCCTGGACAGGAACAGACCGCAATCAGCCCCAGCATTTT. This translates into CAWTGTDRNQPQHF.

V usage is TRBV2 and J usage is TRBJ2-3, with D possibly TRBD2 on 5 matching bases. V lost 5 bases to trimming and J lost 10 bases, with 10 bases between them. CDR3 length equals 11 residues. CDR1 is SNHLY and CDR2 is FYNNEI in the germline V gene. CDR3 DNA sequence: TGTGCCAGCAGTTCGGCCGGGGCGCAGTATTTT. Translation: CASSSAGAQYF.

V usage is TRBV5-4 and J usage is TRBJ2-3; TRBD2 matches 10 bases. CDR3 length: 15 amino acids. The ends lost 2 bases at V and 2 bases at J; junction bases unmatched: 2. From germline, CDR1 is SGHNT and CDR2 YYREEE (reference sequence). CDR3 residues: CASSFSGGHTDTQYF. The CDR3 bases are TGTGCCAGCAGCTTTAGCGGGGGGCACACAGATACGCAGTATTTT.

This clonotype was seen more than once but under ten times. The chain recombines TRBV18 with TRBJ1-5; possible D gene TRBD1, 6 bases. Trimming pared 6 bases from V and 7 bases from J, leaving 19 bases between. CDR3 length: 15 amino acids. Germline V CDR1 and CDR2: KGHSH, LQKENI. The CDR3 is CASSTKGGLGQPQHF. CDR3 DNA sequence: TGTGCCAGCTCCACCAAGGGGGGGCTCGGGCAGCCCCAGCATTTT. Drawing the rest from reference TRBV18 and TRBJ1-5, the complete variable domain is NAGVMQNPRHLVRRRGQEARLRCSPMKGHSHVYWYRQLPEEGLKFMVYLQKENIIDESGMPKERFSAEFPKEGPSILRIQQVVRGDSAAYFCASSTKGGLGQPQHFGDGTRLSIL.

This clonotype was counted only a few times. The genes are TRBV5-1 and TRBJ2-5; no reliable D call. The CDR3 is 13 residues long. Between the trimmed V and J ends, which lost 0 bases and 5 bases, there was a span of 8 bases. Germline V gene data show CDR1 as SGHRS and CDR2 as YFSETQ. CDR3 loop: CASSLVPAETQYF. The CDR3 region has the DNA TGCGCCAGCAGCTTGGTTCCGGCGGAGACCCAGTACTTC.

This clonotype appeared a few times. The CDR3 region is CAISESIRDRSLNEQFF. Written as DNA, the CDR3 is TGTGCCATCAGTGAGTCTATCCGGGACAGGAGTCTGAATGAGCAGTTCTTC. This rearrangement joins TRBV10-3 to TRBJ2-1, with 8 bases identical to TRBD1. Germline V CDR1 and CDR2: ENHRY, SYGVKD. The length of the CDR3 is 17 residues. V lost 0 bases to trimming and J lost 7 bases; unmatched junction nucleotides: 11.

This clonotype was observed many times. The CDR3 sequence: CASSQDGGGQPQHF. The CDR3 DNA is TGTGCCAGCAGCCAAGATGGGGGGGGGCAGCCCCAGCATTTT. The rearrangement links TRBV4-2 to TRBJ1-5; TRBD1 might be the D (5 bases). V was pared by 0 bases and J by 7 bases, with 10 bases between. The CDR3 runs 14 residues. The V gene's germline CDR1 is LGHNA and CDR2 YNFKEQ.

This clonotype has just a few counts. The V gene is TRBV4-3, the J gene TRBJ2-5; D remains ambiguous. V was cut by 3 bases and J by 5 bases, with 10 bases left in between. The CDR3 contains 13 residues. The germline V gene has CDR1 LGHNA and CDR2 YSLEER. CDR3 nucleotides: TGCGCCAGCAGCCAGGGTAGAGAGGAGACCCAGTACTTC. Translating gives CASSQGREETQYF.

This chain connects TRBV2 to TRBJ2-3, with 8 bases aligning to TRBD1. Germline CDR1 and CDR2: SNHLY and FYNNEI. The length of the CDR3 is 12 residues. J was trimmed by 2 bases and V by 10 bases; bases with no gene match: 2. The DNA for the CDR3 is TGTGCCACGGACAGGGACACAGATACGCAGTATTTT. This sequence encodes CATDRDTDTQYF.

The chain uses TRBV11-2 and TRBJ2-1; D not resolved. With 5 bases removed from V and 8 bases from J, the gap between germline ends came to 22 bases. The CDR3 length is 16 residues. CDR1 and CDR2 (germline): SGHAT, FQNNGV. The CDR3 spells CASSPRASGGTHEQFF. In DNA, the CDR3 is TGTGCCAGCAGCCCCCGGGCTAGTGGTGGCACGCATGAGCAGTTCTTC. Variable domain in full (rest from reference TRBV11-2 and TRBJ2-1): EAGVAQSPRYKIIEKRQSVAFWCNPISGHATLYWYQQILGQGPKLLIQFQNNGVVDDSQLPKDRFSAERLKGVDSTLKIQPAKLEDSAVYLCASSPRASGGTHEQFFGPGTRLTVL.